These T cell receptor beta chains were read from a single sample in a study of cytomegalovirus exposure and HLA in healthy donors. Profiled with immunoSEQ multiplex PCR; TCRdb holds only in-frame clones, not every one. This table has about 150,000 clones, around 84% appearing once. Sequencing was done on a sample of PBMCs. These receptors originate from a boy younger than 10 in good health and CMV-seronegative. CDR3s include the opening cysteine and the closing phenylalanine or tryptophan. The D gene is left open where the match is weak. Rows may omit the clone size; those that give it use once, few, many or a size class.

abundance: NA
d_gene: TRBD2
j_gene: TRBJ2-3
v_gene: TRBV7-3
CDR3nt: TGTGCCAGCAGCCCGCGGACTAGTCAATCGCAGTATTTT
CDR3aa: CASSPRTSQSQYF

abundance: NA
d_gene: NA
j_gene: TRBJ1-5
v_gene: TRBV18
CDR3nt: TGTGCCAGCTCGGAGGGGCATAGCAATCAGCCCCAGCATTTT
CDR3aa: CASSEGHSNQPQHF

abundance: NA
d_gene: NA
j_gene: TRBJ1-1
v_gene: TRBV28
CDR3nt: TGTGCCAGCAGTTTATCGGGGGGCTTTCGGGACACTGAAGCTTTCTTT
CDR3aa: CASSLSGGFRDTEAFF

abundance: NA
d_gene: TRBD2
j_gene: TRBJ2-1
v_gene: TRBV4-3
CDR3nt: TGCGCCAGCAGCCTTTGGACTAGCGGGAGCAATGAGCAGTTCTTC
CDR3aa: CASSLWTSGSNEQFF

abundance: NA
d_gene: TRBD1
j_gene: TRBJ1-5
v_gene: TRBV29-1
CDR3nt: TGCAGCGTCGCTCAAACCGGGACAGGGCTTCAGCCCCAGCATTTT
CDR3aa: CSVAQTGTGLQPQHF

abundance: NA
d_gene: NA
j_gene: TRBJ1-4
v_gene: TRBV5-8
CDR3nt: TGTGCCAGCAGCTTCTCTCAGGGCGGGACTCCGGGAGAAAAACTGTTTTTT
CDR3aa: CASSFSQGGTPGEKLFF

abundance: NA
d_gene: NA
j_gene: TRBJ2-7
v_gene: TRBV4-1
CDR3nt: TGCGCCAGCAGCCAGGACAGAGACTACGAGCAGTACTTC
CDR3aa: CASSQDRDYEQYF

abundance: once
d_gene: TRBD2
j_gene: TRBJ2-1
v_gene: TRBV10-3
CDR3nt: TGTGCCATCAGTGAGTCATCCCAGACTAGCGGTGAGCAGTTCTTC
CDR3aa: CAISESSQTSGEQFF

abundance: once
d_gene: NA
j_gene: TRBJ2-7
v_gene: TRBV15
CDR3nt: TGTGCCACCAGCAGAGGGGCGGCTAGCGCGTACGAGCAGTACTTC
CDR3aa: CATSRGAASAYEQYF

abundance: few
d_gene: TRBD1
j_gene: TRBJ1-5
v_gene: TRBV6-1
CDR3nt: TGTGCCAGCAGTGACAGGGTCGGGACAGCTGACAATCAGCCCCAGCATTTT
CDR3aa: CASSDRVGTADNQPQHF

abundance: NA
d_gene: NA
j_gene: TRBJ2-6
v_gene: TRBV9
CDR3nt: TGTGCCAGCAGAGAGCGGAACTCTGGGGCCAACGTCCTGACTTTC
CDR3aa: CASRERNSGANVLTF

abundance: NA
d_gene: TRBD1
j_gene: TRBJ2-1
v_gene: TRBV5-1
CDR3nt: TGCGCCAGCAGACAAGGACAGGGATTCTCTGAGCAGTTCTTC
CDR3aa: CASRQGQGFSEQFF

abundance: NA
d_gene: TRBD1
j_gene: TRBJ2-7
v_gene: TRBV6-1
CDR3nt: TGTGCCAGCAGTGAATGGGACAGGACTTCCTACGAGCAGTACTTC
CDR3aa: CASSEWDRTSYEQYF

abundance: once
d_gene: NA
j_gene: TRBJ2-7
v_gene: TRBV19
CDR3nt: TGTGCCAGTAGTATAGCGCCCGGGAAAGGGTACGAGCAGTACTTC
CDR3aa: CASSIAPGKGYEQYF

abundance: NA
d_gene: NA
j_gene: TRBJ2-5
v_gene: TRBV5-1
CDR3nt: TGCGCCAGCAGCCCTGAGGGGGGGGAGACCCAGTACTTC
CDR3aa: CASSPEGGETQYF

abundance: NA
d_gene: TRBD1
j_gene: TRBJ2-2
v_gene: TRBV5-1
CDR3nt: TGCGCCAGCAGCGCCGGGACAGCGAACACCGGGGAGCTGTTTTTT
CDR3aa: CASSAGTANTGELFF

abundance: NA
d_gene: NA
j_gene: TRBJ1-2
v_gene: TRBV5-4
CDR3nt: TGTGCCAGCAGCTTGGGACAGAACTATGGCTACACCTTC
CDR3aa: CASSLGQNYGYTF

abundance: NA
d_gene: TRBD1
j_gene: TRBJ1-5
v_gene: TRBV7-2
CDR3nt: TGTGCCAGCAGCTCAGCGCGGGACAGGGTCGGGCCCCAGCATTTT
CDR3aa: CASSSARDRVGPQHF

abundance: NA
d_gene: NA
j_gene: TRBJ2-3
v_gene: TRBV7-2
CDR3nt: TGTGCCAGCAGCTTAGGAGCTAGCACAGATACGCAGTATTTT
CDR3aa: CASSLGASTDTQYF

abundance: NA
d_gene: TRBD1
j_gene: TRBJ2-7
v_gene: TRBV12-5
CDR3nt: TGTGCTAGTGGTTTGGGGCGGACAGGGTCGATTGAGCAGTACTTC
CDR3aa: CASGLGRTGSIEQYF

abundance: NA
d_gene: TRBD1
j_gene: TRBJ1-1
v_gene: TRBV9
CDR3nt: TGTGCCAGCAGCGTAGCTGGGGGGGGACAGGGGGAATCTTTGAACACTGAAGCTTTCTTT
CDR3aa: CASSVAGGGQGESLNTEAFF

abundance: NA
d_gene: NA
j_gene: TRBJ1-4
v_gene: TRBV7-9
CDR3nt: TGTTCCAGCAGCTCGGAAAGGACAGCCATTAATGAAAAACTGTTTTTT
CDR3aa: CSSSSERTAINEKLFF